Included here is one T cell receptor (beta chain) sequence, with context. The antigen remains unidentified. This sample is drawn from a study of T-cell reconstitution after alpha-beta-depleted transplantation in children. Notes on the study in general: By about two months after transplant, alpha-beta T cells reportedly arose from several hundred graft clones that had expanded.

Unique molecular identifiers were incorporated when the TCRbeta library was constructed. TCRdb re-derived calls from the PCR reads in MiXCR, one entry per CDR3 protein. The table includes about 1,000,000 distinct CDR3 sequences, about 29% detected once. The CDR3 totals 14 residues. Per germline, CDR1 LNHNV and CDR2 YYDKDF (reference sequence). The V gene lost 0 bases and the J gene lost 3 bases, with 6 bases spanning the gap. The sequence was collected from a boy under two years old who had a stem cell transplant for SCID, so the T cells may come from the graft donor. The chain links TRBV15 to TRBJ1-5, with D unclear. Material: PBMCs, mostly from graft donor cells, obtained 360 days after TCRalphabeta/CD19-depleted stem cell transplant. This CDR3 is CATSRDRNNQPQHF. CDR3 sequence (DNA): TGTGCCACCAGCAGAGACAGGAACAATCAGCCCCAGCATTTT.